One and the same sample provided the 19 T cell receptor beta chains below, sequenced in a study of Graves' ophthalmopathy and Graves' hyperthyroidism. RNA served as the template for amplifying TCR beta CDR3 regions. An initial RT-PCR round employing HTBI primers preceded a second-round multiplex PCR. TCRdb re-called the multiplex PCR reads with MiXCR, one entry per CDR3 protein. The sample has a few hundred thousand distinct CDR3 sequences, less than 45% seen once. Sequencing was performed on peripheral blood or thyroid tissue (not recorded which). All receptors come from an adult man with Graves' hyperthyroidism.

This clonotype was seen many times. This sequence joins TRBV29-1 and TRBJ1-4; D not certain. The CDR3 spans 12 residues. The germline V gene has CDR1 SQVTM and CDR2 ANQGSEA. Trimming shortened V by 4 bases and J by 10 bases, and 13 bases separated the two germline ends. Here the CDR3 DNA reads TGCAGCGTTGCCGTTGAGGATGTAAAACTGTTTTTT. It is translated as CSVAVEDVKLFF.

The chain joins TRBV20-1 to TRBJ2-5, with 7 positions matching TRBD1. CDR1 DFQATT and CDR2 SNEGSKA come from the germline V gene (reference sequence). V lost 3 bases and J lost 11; bases outside the gene matches: 9. The CDR3 runs 12 residues. CDR3 in amino acids: CSASHRGPTQYF. The CDR3 DNA sequence: TGCAGTGCTAGTCATAGGGGGCCGACGCAGTACTTC.

The table lists this clonotype with many counts. The chain has TRBV20-1 and TRBJ2-5; D is undetermined. There are 14 residues in the CDR3. Trimming pared 3 bases from V and 5 bases from J, leaving 16 bases between. The germline V gene has CDR1 DFQATT and CDR2 SNEGSKA (reference sequence). CDR3 in DNA: TGCAGTGCTAGGAGGAAAGGATTTGAGGAGACCCAGTACTTC. Translation gives CSARRKGFEETQYF.

This sequence joins TRBV28 and TRBJ2-2; D is tentatively TRBD1 or TRBD2 (5 bases each). V shed 6 bases and J shed 4 bases, with 18 bases lying between them. The germline V gene encodes CDR1 MDHEN and CDR2 SYDVKM. There are 16 residues in the CDR3. CDR3 in amino acids: CASRAGTREVTGELFF. CDR3 in DNA: TGTGCCAGCAGAGCTGGGACCCGCGAGGTCACCGGGGAGCTGTTTTTT.

Regarding this clonotype: It may be a read error: a sequence one base away is much more abundant. The V gene is TRBV19, the J gene TRBJ2-2; D remains ambiguous. The germline V and J ends were trimmed by 4 bases and 0 bases, with 3 bases remaining between them. The CDR3 consists of 13 residues. Germline loops: CDR1 LNHDA, CDR2 SQIVND (reference sequence). The CDR3 DNA reads TGTGCCAGTAGTACAACGAACACCGGGGAGCTGTTTTTT. Protein: CASSTTNTGELFF.

This clonotype was seen at least ten times. The chain is built from TRBV29-1 and TRBJ1-4, with a weak D call TRBD1 (6 bases). The CDR3 contains 14 residues. The germline gives CDR1 SQVTM, CDR2 ANQGSEA. V was clipped by 4 bases and J by 5 bases, with 14 bases between them. CDR3 loop: CSVGGTKANEKLFF. The CDR3 nucleotides read TGCAGCGTTGGCGGGACAAAAGCGAATGAAAAACTGTTTTTT.

This clonotype was detected a few times. The J gene is TRBJ2-7, the V gene TRBV6-4; D may correspond to TRBD1 or TRBD2 (6 bases each). CDR3 length equals 14 residues. Germline V gene sequence: CDR1 MRHNA, CDR2 SNTAGT. Trimming shortened V by 2 bases and J by 4 bases, and 12 bases separated the two germline ends. The CDR3 reads CASSDGGTTYEQYF. CDR3 bases: TGTGCCAGCAGTGACGGGGGGACAACATACGAGCAGTACTTC.

The chain has TRBV7-2 and TRBJ1-4, with D possibly TRBD1 on 5 matching bases. Germline V lookup: CDR1 SGHTA, CDR2 FQGNSA. CDR3 length equals 19 residues. The ends were cut back, 1 base at V and 2 bases at J, with 20 bases in the middle. This CDR3 reads CASSLGFGGVTDTNEKLFF. CDR3 nucleotides: TGTGCCAGCAGCTTAGGTTTCGGGGGGGTCACAGATACTAATGAAAAACTGTTTTTT.

In this sample, this clonotype turned up many times. The chain employs TRBV7-9 and TRBJ2-2, with 11 bases lining up with TRBD1. The CDR3 runs 16 residues. The V gene end was trimmed by 3 bases and the J gene end by 3 bases; junction bases not matched to a gene: 3. CDR1 and CDR2 from the germline V gene are SEHNR and FQNEAQ (reference sequence). CDR3 coding DNA: TGTGCCAGCAGCTTCCGGGACAGGGGGGACACCGGGGAGCTGTTTTTT. It is translated as CASSFRDRGDTGELFF.

This chain links TRBV29-1 with TRBJ1-2, with a weak D call TRBD1 (6 bases). The CDR3 is made up of 12 amino acids. Germline CDR1 is SQVTM and CDR2 is ANQGSEA. CDR3 protein: CRWWGAFGRYTF. The CDR3 DNA is TGCAGGTGGTGGGGGGCGTTCGGTCGCTACACCTTC.

Remarks on this clonotype: It may be a read error: a sequence one base away is much more abundant. The rearrangement links TRBV24-1 to TRBJ2-7, with 8 positions matching TRBD1. Germline CDR1 is KGHDR and CDR2 is SFDVKD. The CDR3 sequence is 15 residues long. The junction had 10 bases not matched to a gene; V was cut back by 5 bases and J by 5 bases. The CDR3 DNA reads as TGTGCCACCAGTGCTAGGGACAGGAGGGACCACGAGCAGTACTTC. This sequence encodes CATSARDRRDHEQYF.

This clonotype was seen at least ten times. This rearrangement joins TRBV29-1 to TRBJ1-4; TRBD1 agrees at 7 bases. Germline CDR1 SQVTM, CDR2 ANQGSEA. CDR3 length: 14 amino acids. With V trimmed by 6 bases and J by 4 bases, 8 bases remained unmatched. Here the CDR3 DNA reads TGCAGCGTCGGAAAACAGGGGATTAATGAAAAACTGTTTTTT. Amino acids: CSVGKQGINEKLFF.

In this sample, this clonotype turned up a few times. The CDR3 DNA follows: TGTGCCAGCAGCTTGTATAACAGGGGCTACGAGCAGTACTTC. Translating it yields CASSLYNRGYEQYF. The chain is built from TRBV5-6 and TRBJ2-7, with 7 positions matching TRBD1. Germline V gene data show CDR1 as SGHDT and CDR2 as YYEEEE. This CDR3 has 14 amino acids. After removal of 1 base from V and 3 bases from J, the junction contained 4 bases not matched to a gene.

This clonotype has more than one count but fewer than ten. The V call is TRBV6-5, the J call TRBJ2-2; a weak D match, TRBD1 (6 bases). V was trimmed by 4 bases and J by 1 base, leaving 16 bases between them. The CDR3 consists of 17 residues. Germline loops: CDR1 MNHEY, CDR2 SVGAGI. The CDR3 DNA sequence: TGTGCCAGCAGTTCACAGGGTATAGGGATGAACACCGGGGAGCTGTTTTTT. Encoded protein: CASSSQGIGMNTGELFF.

This clonotype was seen at least ten times. V usage is TRBV5-1 and J usage is TRBJ2-2; a weak D match, TRBD2 (5 bases). The germline V gene has CDR1 SGHRS and CDR2 YFSETQ. V lost 0 bases and J lost 4, with 10 bases in between. This CDR3 contains 15 residues. The CDR3: CASSLAAGRTGELFF. In DNA, the CDR3 is TGCGCCAGCAGCTTGGCGGCGGGCCGCACCGGGGAGCTGTTTTTT.

This clonotype was observed at least ten times. The conserved phenylalanine or tryptophan normally closing the CDR3 is absent here, so this likely arose from a read error. The chain employs TRBV7-2 and TRBJ2-7; D remains unclear. CDR1 and CDR2 from the germline V gene are SGHTA and FQGNSA. V lost 1 base, J lost 3 bases, and 10 bases lay in between. CDR3 size: 14 residues. In DNA, the CDR3 is TGTGCCAGCAGCTTAGGTGTCGGATACTACGAGCAGTACCTC. Amino acid sequence: CASSLGVGYYEQYL.

There are many counts of this clonotype. The J gene is TRBJ2-2, the V gene TRBV7-6; D is perhaps TRBD1 (5 bases). Germline assignment: CDR1 SGHVS and CDR2 FNYEAQ. With 3 bases removed from V and 4 bases from J, the gap between germline ends came to 9 bases. The CDR3 extends over 14 amino acids. The CDR3 spells CASSLSRGTGELFF. The CDR3 nucleotides are TGTGCCAGCAGCTTGTCTAGGGGCACCGGGGAGCTGTTTTTT.

DNA for the CDR3: TGTGCCAGCAGCTCACCGGGACTGGAAGAGACCCAGTACTTC. Translated, it gives CASSSPGLEETQYF. The chain couples TRBV11-2 to TRBJ2-5; D is possibly TRBD2 (6 bases). With 4 bases removed from V and 3 bases from J, the gap between germline ends came to 12 bases. Germline loops: CDR1 SGHAT, CDR2 FQNNGV. The length of the CDR3 is 14 residues.

This sequence joins TRBV29-1 and TRBJ2-1; 11 bases agree with TRBD1. There are 14 residues in the CDR3. Germline loops: CDR1 SQVTM, CDR2 ANQGSEA. V dropped 5 bases and J dropped 7; count of bases not matched to a gene: 7. CDR3 coding DNA: TGCAGCGTTTCCGGACAGGGGGCAAGGAATGAGCAGTTCTTC. Amino acids: CSVSGQGARNEQFF.